A selection of T cell receptor beta chains follows, all from one sample in a study of cytomegalovirus exposure and HLA in healthy donors. Produced via immunoSEQ multiplex PCR; TCRdb's table is partial and in-frame only. The sample lists 120,000 or so clones; 15% to 20% were seen once. The sequencing input was PBMCs. The source of these receptors is a female donor in good health and CMV-seropositive. The CDR3 runs from the conserved cysteine through the conserved F or W. The D gene is left open where the match is weak. Clone size is shown for a subset of rows, as once, few, many or a class of expanded clone.

j_gene | v_gene | d_gene | abundance | CDR3aa | CDR3nt
TRBJ2-7 | TRBV6-5 | TRBD2 | - | CASSRLAGVAYEQYF | TGTGCCAGCAGTAGACTAGCGGGAGTAGCCTACGAGCAGTACTTC
TRBJ1-1 | TRBV27 | TRBD1 | - | CASSFTHSPVTGGYTEAFF | TGTGCCAGCAGTTTTACTCATTCTCCGGTTACAGGGGGGTATACTGAAGCTTTCTTT
TRBJ1-1 | TRBV5-5 | TRBD1 | few | CASSFDRVRWEAFF | TGTGCCAGCAGCTTCGACAGGGTTAGATGGGAAGCTTTCTTT
TRBJ1-2 | TRBV7-9 | - | - | CASSLGQGQRGGYTF | TGTGCCAGCAGCTTAGGGCAGGGCCAGAGAGGAGGCTACACCTTC
TRBJ2-5 | TRBV29-1 | - | - | CSVDLGAGFGETQYF | TGCAGCGTTGATCTGGGGGCCGGATTCGGAGAGACCCAGTACTTC
TRBJ1-1 | TRBV7-3 | - | - | CASSSSGNTEAFF | TGTGCCAGCAGTTCCTCAGGGAACACTGAAGCTTTCTTT
TRBJ2-5 | TRBV2 | TRBD1 | - | CASSVITGGQETQYF | TGTGCCAGCAGTGTTATAACAGGGGGGCAAGAGACCCAGTACTTC
TRBJ1-1 | TRBV27 | - | - | CASKFGVDTEAFF | TGTGCCAGCAAATTTGGAGTTGACACTGAAGCTTTCTTT
TRBJ2-7 | TRBV10-2 | - | few | CASSETGPTGGYF | TGCGCCAGCAGTGAGACGGGGCCGACCGGGGGGTACTTC
TRBJ1-2 | TRBV6-6 | - | few | CASSYWGGGGGYGYTF | TGTGCCAGCAGTTACTGGGGGGGTGGAGGGGGTTATGGCTACACCTTC
TRBJ2-1 | TRBV28 | - | few | CASSPPNLQVNEQFF | TGTGCCAGCAGCCCACCTAATCTTCAGGTTAATGAGCAGTTCTTC
TRBJ2-7 | TRBV5-1 | TRBD2 | few | CASSSTGTSGGGYEQYF | TGCGCCAGCAGCTCCACCGGGACTAGCGGGGGTGGCTACGAGCAGTACTTC
TRBJ2-5 | TRBV19 | TRBD2 | few | CASSMRRGSGQETQYF | TGTGCCAGTAGTATGCGGCGCGGGAGTGGCCAAGAGACCCAGTACTTC
TRBJ2-7 | TRBV4-2 | - | few | CASSQDRTLAYEQYF | TGTGCCAGCAGCCAAGATCGTACACTAGCATACGAGCAGTACTTC
TRBJ1-5 | TRBV19 | - | - | CATKRGGSNQPQHF | TGTGCCACCAAACGGGGGGGCAGCAATCAGCCCCAGCATTTT
TRBJ1-4 | TRBV5-1 | TRBD1 | few | CASSLGPGGSEKLFF | TGCGCCAGCAGCTTGGGACCAGGGGGTTCGGAAAAACTGTTTTTT
TRBJ2-7 | TRBV2 | TRBD2 | - | CASSEGVASGSYEQYF | TGTGCCAGCAGTGAAGGGGTGGCTAGCGGGAGCTACGAGCAGTACTTC
TRBJ2-7 | TRBV7-9 | TRBD1 | few | CASSLQGAYEQYF | TGTGCCAGCAGCTTACAGGGGGCATACGAGCAGTACTTC
TRBJ2-2 | TRBV6-5 | TRBD1 | few | CASSYSQGQRELFF | TGTGCCAGCAGTTATTCCCAGGGACAGAGGGAGCTGTTTTTT
TRBJ1-1 | TRBV27 | - | - | CASSLGRNTEAFF | TGTGCCAGCAGTTTAGGCAGAAACACTGAAGCTTTCTTT
TRBJ2-4 | TRBV30 | TRBD1 | few | CALEGAAKNIQYF | TGTGCCCTAGAGGGGGCAGCCAAAAACATTCAGTACTTC
TRBJ2-7 | TRBV20-1 | - | - | CSAENNRQYF | TGCAGTGCTGAAAATAATAGGCAGTACTTC
TRBJ2-1 | TRBV9 | TRBD2 | few | CASSVFGTRVSYNEQFF | TGTGCCAGCAGCGTCTTCGGGACTAGGGTTTCCTACAATGAGCAGTTCTTC
TRBJ2-2 | TRBV7-9 | - | - | CASSRFGHETGELFF | TGTGCCAGCAGCCGCTTCGGACACGAAACCGGGGAGCTGTTTTTT
TRBJ1-2 | TRBV15 | - | - | CATSRDRGARGYTF | TGTGCCACCAGCAGAGATCGGGGGGCTAGGGGCTACACCTTC
TRBJ2-7 | TRBV29-1 | - | - | CSAVRGGAGGYEQYF | TGCAGCGCCGTGAGGGGAGGCGCAGGGGGTTACGAGCAGTACTTC
TRBJ2-6 | TRBV5-1 | - | - | CASGTTFGANVLTF | TGCGCCAGCGGGACAACCTTTGGGGCCAACGTCCTGACTTTC
TRBJ2-3 | TRBV5-4 | - | few | CASSLDQGVTDTQYF | TGTGCCAGCAGCTTGGATCAGGGCGTCACAGATACGCAGTATTTT
TRBJ1-4 | TRBV7-9 | - | few | CASSPIAGKLFF | TGTGCCAGCAGCCCGATCGCCGGAAAACTGTTTTTT
TRBJ2-7 | TRBV6-1 | TRBD1 | few | CASSEALGGQPYEQYF | TGTGCCAGCAGTGAAGCGCTAGGGGGACAGCCCTACGAGCAGTACTTC
TRBJ2-7 | TRBV5-1 | - | few | CASSLPDGFGEQYF | TGCGCCAGCAGCTTACCCGACGGGTTTGGCGAGCAGTACTTC
TRBJ2-7 | TRBV27 | TRBD2 | - | CASRGLADSSYEQYF | TGTGCCAGCAGGGGACTAGCGGATAGCTCCTACGAGCAGTACTTC
TRBJ1-1 | TRBV7-9 | - | - | CASSLPGNTEAFF | TGTGCCAGCAGCTTGCCGGGGAACACTGAAGCTTTCTTT
TRBJ1-2 | TRBV5-4 | TRBD1 | - | CASSLAITGTGSGYGYTF | TGTGCCAGCAGCTTGGCAATTACTGGGACAGGGAGCGGCTATGGCTACACCTTC
TRBJ2-7 | TRBV15 | - | - | CATSRGDYPYEQYF | TGTGCCACCAGCAGAGGCGATTACCCCTACGAGCAGTACTTC
TRBJ1-2 | TRBV29-1 | - | - | CSVGVRGGYTF | TGCAGCGTTGGGGTCAGGGGCGGCTACACCTTC
TRBJ2-3 | TRBV20-1 | - | - | CSLSESPQYF | TGCAGTCTAAGTGAGTCTCCGCAGTATTTT
TRBJ2-7 | TRBV4-1 | TRBD2 | few | CASSHPTSGGSYEQYF | TGCGCCAGCAGCCATCCGACTAGCGGGGGGTCCTACGAGCAGTACTTC